These T cell receptor beta chains were read from a single sample in a study of blood T cell repertoires in COVID-19. Sequencing was performed with immunoSEQ multiplex PCR; in TCRdb, only in-frame clones are kept and a portion is missing. The repertoire holds about 140,000 clones, with about four fifths as singletons. Material for sequencing was peripheral blood. The receptors come from a human donor in a cohort sampled during active COVID-19. Each CDR3 is given with its conserved first and last residue. Fields, in order: V gene, clone size, D gene, J gene, CDR3 protein, CDR3 DNA. D genes are given only for firm matches. Clone sizes are given selectively: once, few, many, or a class where the clone is expanded.

V: TRBV18
size: -
D: TRBD2
J: TRBJ2-7
CDR3: CASSRQLAGEVGEQYF
DNA: TGTGCCAGCTCACGACAACTAGCGGGAGAAGTGGGGGAGCAGTACTTC

V: TRBV5-8
size: -
D: -
J: TRBJ2-1
CDR3: CASRVGNSYNEQFF
DNA: TGTGCCAGCAGGGTCGGGAACTCCTACAATGAGCAGTTCTTC

V: TRBV7-8
size: once
D: TRBD1
J: TRBJ1-4
CDR3: CATLQGAERANEKLFF
DNA: TGTGCCACTCTACAGGGGGCAGAGAGGGCTAATGAAAAACTGTTTTTT

V: TRBV4-2
size: -
D: -
J: TRBJ2-7
CDR3: CASSQGRTAAYEQYF
DNA: TGTGCCAGCAGCCAAGGTCGGACTGCCGCCTACGAGCAGTACTTC

V: TRBV10-3
size: -
D: TRBD2
J: TRBJ2-2
CDR3: CAISESIAGVVGELFF
DNA: TGTGCCATCAGTGAGTCGATAGCGGGAGTGGTCGGGGAGCTGTTTTTT

V: TRBV9
size: -
D: -
J: TRBJ2-6
CDR3: CASSVQTGSGANVLTF
DNA: TGTGCCAGCAGCGTACAAACGGGCTCTGGGGCCAACGTCCTGACTTTC

V: TRBV19
size: -
D: -
J: TRBJ1-5
CDR3: CASSDPTGLHQPQHF
DNA: TGTGCCAGTAGTGACCCCACAGGGCTCCATCAGCCCCAGCATTTT

V: TRBV5-5
size: -
D: TRBD1
J: TRBJ1-2
CDR3: CASRLATGVAYGYTF
DNA: TGTGCCAGCAGGCTTGCGACAGGGGTCGCCTATGGCTACACCTTC

V: TRBV7-9
size: -
D: TRBD1
J: TRBJ1-4
CDR3: CASSSTGENEKLFF
DNA: TGTGCCAGCAGCTCGACAGGGGAGAATGAAAAACTGTTTTTT

V: TRBV5-4
size: -
D: -
J: TRBJ2-4
CDR3: CASSFGAGEVGIQYF
DNA: TGTGCCAGCAGCTTTGGGGCAGGGGAAGTCGGCATTCAGTACTTC

V: TRBV2
size: -
D: -
J: TRBJ1-4
CDR3: CASSRGTNEKLFF
DNA: TGTGCCAGCAGTAGGGGGACTAATGAAAAACTGTTTTTT

V: TRBV9
size: -
D: -
J: TRBJ1-1
CDR3: CASSLTTNTEAFF
DNA: TGTGCCAGCAGCCTGACTACTAACACTGAAGCTTTCTTT

V: TRBV18
size: few
D: -
J: TRBJ2-7
CDR3: CASREGLGGEQYF
DNA: TGTGCCAGCAGAGAAGGGTTGGGAGGCGAGCAGTACTTC

V: TRBV15
size: -
D: TRBD2
J: TRBJ2-2
CDR3: CATSRGASGDTGELFF
DNA: TGTGCCACCAGCAGGGGGGCTAGCGGGGATACCGGGGAGCTGTTTTTT

V: TRBV28
size: -
D: -
J: TRBJ2-6
CDR3: CASRELTGFGANVLTF
DNA: TGTGCCAGCAGGGAACTAACAGGGTTTGGGGCCAACGTCCTGACTTTC

V: TRBV4-1
size: -
D: -
J: TRBJ2-3
CDR3: CASSQGPPGTSTDTQYF
DNA: TGCGCCAGCAGCCAAGGCCCCCCCGGGACTAGCACAGATACGCAGTATTTT

V: TRBV5-1
size: -
D: -
J: TRBJ1-4
CDR3: CASSLARTNEKLFF
DNA: TGCGCCAGCAGCTTGGCCAGGACTAATGAAAAACTGTTTTTT

V: TRBV7-2
size: once
D: -
J: TRBJ2-7
CDR3: CASSLGSGGYEQYF
DNA: TGTGCCAGCAGCTTAGGTAGCGGAGGCTACGAGCAGTACTTC

V: TRBV7-7
size: -
D: TRBD2
J: TRBJ2-3
CDR3: CASSLAPGAGGSDTQYF
DNA: TGTGCTAGCAGCTTAGCTCCCGGGGCGGGAGGAAGTGATACGCAGTATTTT

V: TRBV5-6
size: once
D: TRBD1
J: TRBJ1-6
CDR3: CASSFTGGNSPLHF
DNA: TGTGCCAGCAGCTTTACAGGGGGAAATTCACCCCTCCACTTT

V: TRBV7-6
size: -
D: TRBD2
J: TRBJ2-2
CDR3: CASSLYPAGAANTGELFF
DNA: TGTGCCAGCAGCTTATATCCAGCGGGAGCTGCGAACACCGGGGAGCTGTTTTTT

V: TRBV20-1
size: once
D: -
J: TRBJ2-1
CDR3: CSALTQNEQFF
DNA: TGCAGTGCCCTGACTCAGAATGAGCAGTTCTTC

V: TRBV6-5
size: few
D: -
J: TRBJ1-3
CDR3: CASSYAGGRGNTIYF
DNA: TGTGCCAGCAGCTACGCGGGGGGACGAGGGAACACCATATATTTT

V: TRBV30
size: -
D: -
J: TRBJ1-1
CDR3: CAWSVRGYNMNTEAFF
DNA: TGTGCCTGGAGTGTTCGGGGGTATAACATGAACACTGAAGCTTTCTTT

V: TRBV27
size: -
D: TRBD2
J: TRBJ2-1
CDR3: CASSLSGRVYNEQFF
DNA: TGTGCCAGCAGCCTTAGCGGGAGGGTATACAATGAGCAGTTCTTC

V: TRBV27
size: -
D: TRBD1
J: TRBJ2-5
CDR3: CASRDRGETQYF
DNA: TGTGCCAGCAGGGACAGGGGAGAGACCCAGTACTTC

V: TRBV20-1
size: few
D: TRBD1
J: TRBJ1-1
CDR3: CSASGDRGINTEAFF
DNA: TGCAGTGCTAGTGGGGACAGGGGTATCAACACTGAAGCTTTCTTT

V: TRBV7-2
size: -
D: -
J: TRBJ2-7
CDR3: CASSAQQGTYEQYF
DNA: TGTGCCAGCAGCGCCCAGCAGGGGACCTACGAGCAGTACTTC

V: TRBV5-1
size: -
D: -
J: TRBJ2-3
CDR3: CASSLGASGTDTQYF
DNA: TGCGCCAGCAGCTTGGGGGCTAGCGGCACAGATACGCAGTATTTT

V: TRBV5-1
size: -
D: TRBD1
J: TRBJ1-1
CDR3: CASSLRQGNTEAFF
DNA: TGCGCCAGCAGCTTGCGACAGGGAAACACTGAAGCTTTCTTT

V: TRBV7-8
size: few
D: -
J: TRBJ1-6
CDR3: CASSLSSSYNSPLHF
DNA: TGTGCCAGCAGCTTAAGTAGCTCCTATAATTCACCCCTCCACTTT

V: TRBV19
size: -
D: -
J: TRBJ1-1
CDR3: CASTIRAMNTEAFF
DNA: TGTGCCAGTACCATCCGAGCCATGAACACTGAAGCTTTCTTT

V: TRBV27
size: -
D: -
J: TRBJ1-5
CDR3: CASSFPRRGHNHQPQHF
DNA: TGTGCCAGCAGTTTCCCTAGGCGGGGGCATAATCATCAGCCCCAGCATTTT

V: TRBV20-1
size: once
D: TRBD2
J: TRBJ2-7
CDR3: CSASSIPTSGRLLDLGEQYF
DNA: TGCAGTGCTAGTTCCATCCCTACTAGCGGGAGGCTCCTGGACCTCGGCGAGCAGTACTTC

V: TRBV7-2
size: -
D: TRBD2
J: TRBJ2-5
CDR3: CASSGRLAQETQYF
DNA: TGTGCCAGCAGCGGACGACTAGCGCAAGAGACCCAGTACTTC

V: TRBV27
size: few
D: -
J: TRBJ2-3
CDR3: CASSSYRPTDTQYF
DNA: TGTGCCAGCAGTTCGTACAGGCCCACAGATACGCAGTATTTT

V: TRBV19
size: -
D: -
J: TRBJ1-4
CDR3: CASPTQVTGNQGEKLFF
DNA: TGTGCCAGCCCGACCCAGGTTACAGGGAATCAAGGTGAAAAACTGTTTTTT

V: TRBV10-3
size: -
D: TRBD1
J: TRBJ1-1
CDR3: CAIRAHDRVSTEAFF
DNA: TGTGCCATCCGAGCCCACGACAGGGTCTCAACTGAAGCTTTCTTT

V: TRBV18
size: -
D: -
J: TRBJ2-2
CDR3: CASSLDRNTGELFF
DNA: TGTGCCAGCTCCCTCGACAGGAACACCGGGGAGCTGTTTTTT

V: TRBV3-1/TRBV3-2
size: -
D: -
J: TRBJ2-3
CDR3: CASSQPGQTDTQYF
DNA: TGTGCCAGCAGCCAACCCGGACAGACAGATACGCAGTATTTT

V: TRBV5-1
size: -
D: TRBD1
J: TRBJ1-1
CDR3: CASSAGRTGAKNTEAFF
DNA: TGCGCCAGCAGCGCCGGGAGGACAGGGGCGAAGAACACTGAAGCTTTCTTT

V: TRBV19
size: -
D: TRBD1
J: TRBJ1-1
CDR3: CASRKGQGAGTNTEAFF
DNA: TGTGCCAGTAGAAAGGGACAGGGGGCCGGGACGAACACTGAAGCTTTCTTT

V: TRBV5-6
size: -
D: -
J: TRBJ1-2
CDR3: CASSLAPGLVSYGYTF
DNA: TGTGCCAGCAGCTTGGCCCCCGGTTTGGTGTCCTATGGCTACACCTTC

V: TRBV29-1
size: -
D: TRBD2
J: TRBJ2-7
CDR3: CSVEAVAGVREQYF
DNA: TGCAGCGTTGAAGCCGTAGCGGGAGTAAGGGAGCAGTACTTC

V: TRBV11-2
size: -
D: -
J: TRBJ1-1
CDR3: CASSLAPGRGTEAFF
DNA: TGTGCCAGCAGCTTAGCCCCGGGACGGGGGACTGAAGCTTTCTTT

V: TRBV27
size: -
D: TRBD2
J: TRBJ2-5
CDR3: CASSPRTSGQETQYF
DNA: TGTGCCAGCAGTCCTAGGACTAGCGGGCAAGAGACCCAGTACTTC

V: TRBV7-9
size: -
D: -
J: TRBJ1-1
CDR3: CASSFGQTNTEAFF
DNA: TGTGCCAGCAGCTTTGGACAGACGAACACTGAAGCTTTCTTT

V: TRBV18
size: once
D: -
J: TRBJ2-3
CDR3: CASSLLTDTQYF
DNA: TGTGCCAGCTCACTTCTCACAGATACGCAGTATTTT

V: TRBV7-9
size: -
D: TRBD1
J: TRBJ1-6
CDR3: CASSPGTGPGNSPLHF
DNA: TGTGCCAGCAGCCCGGGGACAGGGCCCGGGAATTCACCCCTCCACTTT

V: TRBV6-1
size: once
D: -
J: TRBJ2-7
CDR3: CASSEARATLSYEQYF
DNA: TGTGCCAGCAGTGAAGCGAGGGCAACCCTCTCCTACGAGCAGTACTTC

V: TRBV6-2/TRBV6-3
size: -
D: -
J: TRBJ2-3
CDR3: CASSYVARIDTQYF
DNA: TGTGCCAGCAGTTACGTCGCTAGAATCGATACGCAGTATTTT

V: TRBV5-1
size: -
D: -
J: TRBJ2-1
CDR3: CASSLMSSYNEQFF
DNA: TGCGCCAGCAGCTTGATGAGCTCCTACAATGAGCAGTTCTTC

V: TRBV28
size: -
D: TRBD2
J: TRBJ2-3
CDR3: CASSSRLAGANTDTQYF
DNA: TGTGCCAGCAGTTCCAGACTAGCGGGAGCGAACACAGATACGCAGTATTTT

V: TRBV27
size: -
D: TRBD1
J: TRBJ1-5
CDR3: CASSLLSQGLGQPQHF
DNA: TGTGCCAGCAGTTTATTGTCACAGGGGCTAGGTCAGCCCCAGCATTTT

V: TRBV18
size: once
D: -
J: TRBJ2-1
CDR3: CASSPVAGSFFNEQFF
DNA: TGTGCCAGCTCACCGGTTGCGGGTTCGTTTTTCAATGAGCAGTTCTTC

V: TRBV6-2/TRBV6-3
size: -
D: -
J: TRBJ2-7
CDR3: CASSSGQSLYEQYF
DNA: TGTGCCAGCAGTTCCGGACAGTCATTGTACGAGCAGTACTTC

V: TRBV15
size: -
D: -
J: TRBJ2-7
CDR3: CATSRAGLTYEQYF
DNA: TGTGCCACCAGCAGAGCTGGCCTTACCTACGAGCAGTACTTC